This T cell receptor (beta chain) was observed in a study of blood T cell repertoires in COVID-19. V shed 5 bases and J shed 4 bases, with 9 bases lying between them. This CDR3 is built from 14 residues. Looked up from germline, CDR1 is MGHDK and CDR2 is SYGVNS. Recruitment covered 20 to 25 US areas and drew participants whose ages spanned roughly 18 to 100 years. Assignments of participants to cohorts depended upon their own reported clinical history. In the authors' methods: Reference gene primer amplification gave estimated nucleated cell counts. Profiling relied on immunoSEQ multiplex PCR, and the TCRdb table lists in-frame clones only, not all of them. From that table come the V and J calls and clone size; the DNA was used to work out D and trimming. The sample holds 200,000 or so clones; 80% to 90% are singletons and the top ten take roughly 3.7%.

The receptor was derived from a woman aged 18-29 years in a cohort exposed to, infected with or recovered from COVID-19 (not recorded which). This chain uses TRBV25-1 with TRBJ1-6; D unresolved. Sequencing was done on a sample of PBMCs or T cells enriched from blood (not recorded which). CDR3 nucleotide sequence: TGTGCCAGCAGTCTCCCGGGATATAATTCACCCCTCCACTTT. Its protein is CASSLPGYNSPLHF.